The present entry profiles one TCR beta chain with its context. Its antigen is not known. Analysis merged second doses at about 4 or about 12 weeks. TCRdb's copy holds only in-frame clones and misses some; the assay was immunoSEQ multiplex PCR. The sample holds tens of thousands of clones, about nine tenths seen once. The germline gives CDR1 GTSNPN, CDR2 SVGIG (reference sequence). The CDR3 length is 12 residues. The V end lost 4 bases, the J end lost 5 bases, and 12 bases lay between the germline ends. These data come from a study of T cell responses to AZD1222 COVID-19 vaccine. Findings of the study overall: Spike regions recognized by vaccine-associated CD4 TCRs spanned the protein, led by 160-218 and 743-854. Mostly white British, mostly female donors; authors suggested clonal diversity may be underestimated.

This clonotype originated in an adult who received the AZD1222 COVID-19 vaccine. The material sequenced was peripheral blood, taken 28 days after the second AZD1222 dose. This chain uses TRBV30 with TRBJ2-7; D may match TRBD1 or TRBD2 (5 bases each). Here the CDR3 DNA reads TGTGCCTGGAAGGGACCACTAAACGAGCAGTACTTC. Its translation is CAWKGPLNEQYF.